This entry is about one TCR beta chain. The study amplified TCR beta CDR3 regions using RNA transcripts. HTBI primers primed a first-round RT-PCR, and a second-round multiplex PCR followed. A single record per CDR3 protein comes from TCRdb applying MiXCR to the multiplex PCR reads. Among around 1,000,000 distinct CDR3 sequences, about 40% were seen once, and the ten largest hold around 10%. This record comes from a study of Graves' ophthalmopathy and Graves' hyperthyroidism. Germline V lookup: CDR1 SGHTA, CDR2 FQGNSA. The V and J ends lost 2 bases and 2 bases respectively, with 10 bases between them. The CDR3 runs 15 residues.

The sample comprised peripheral blood or thyroid tissue (not recorded which). The chain combines TRBV7-2 with TRBJ1-3; D gene ambiguous. The clonotype was recovered from an adult man with Graves' hyperthyroidism. This chain's CDR3 is CASSLRSVPGNTIYF. As DNA, the CDR3 is TGTGCCAGCAGCTTACGGTCTGTTCCTGGAAACACCATATATTTT.